This passage covers 8 T cell receptor beta chains from one sample sequenced in a study of cytomegalovirus exposure and HLA in healthy donors. The primer mix had 60 Vbeta and 13 Jbeta primers. Assay: immunoSEQ multiplex PCR; the TCRdb copy retains only in-frame clones and omits some. The profile shows some 180,000 clones, 82% of them singletons. What was sequenced was PBMCs. Receptor source: a man in his forties in good health and CMV-seronegative.

The V gene is TRBV9, the J gene TRBJ1-5; perhaps TRBD1 as D (6 bases). The CDR3 runs to 14 residues. Germline CDR1 is SGDLS and CDR2 is YYNGEE. V gave up 5 bases and J gave up 3 bases, with 12 bases separating them. The DNA of the CDR3 is TGTGCCAGCAGTGCCGGACAGAACAATCAGCCCCAGCATTTT. Translated: CASSAGQNNQPQHF.

CDR3 DNA sequence: TGTGCCAGCAGTAGACAGGGGGGCGGCAATGAGCAGTTCTTC. Amino acids: CASSRQGGGNEQFF. The chain recombines TRBV2 with TRBJ2-1; 9 bases align to TRBD1. V dropped 5 bases and J dropped 6; count of bases not matched to a gene: 5. This CDR3 region has 14 residues. From germline, CDR1 is SNHLY and CDR2 FYNNEI.

The chain joins TRBV6-5 to TRBJ2-1, with TRBD2 identical over 7 bases. V was clipped by 6 bases and J by 7 bases; unmatched bases: 12. The CDR3 has 15 residues. Germline V gene data show CDR1 as MNHEY and CDR2 as SVGAGI. The CDR3 region is CASRDLWGTINEQFF. In DNA, the CDR3 is TGTGCCAGCAGAGATCTTTGGGGGACTATAAATGAGCAGTTCTTC.

The chain joins TRBV7-3 to TRBJ2-3, with 10 bases aligning to TRBD1. J was trimmed by 10 bases and V by 4 bases; bases with no gene match: 5. Germline V gene data show CDR1 as SGHTA and CDR2 as FQGTGA. CDR3 length: 13 residues. In nucleotides, the CDR3 is TGTGCCAGCAGCTCTAACGGACAGGGGGCGCAGTATTTT. Protein sequence: CASSSNGQGAQYF. Looking up the rest from reference TRBV7-3 and TRBJ2-3 gives the full variable domain: GAGVSQTPSNKVTEKGKYVELRCDPISGHTALYWYRQSLGQGPEFLIYFQGTGAADDSGLPNDRFFAVRPEGSVSTLKIQRTERGDSAVYLCASSSNGQGAQYFGPGTRLTVL.

The chain carries TRBV13 and TRBJ2-3; the D gene is possibly TRBD1 (6 bases). Germline lookup yields CDR1 PRHDT and CDR2 FYEKMQ (reference sequence). The V end lost 6 bases, the J end lost 2 bases, and 12 bases lay between the germline ends. The CDR3 totals 14 residues. Here the CDR3 DNA reads TGTGCCAGCAGTTCTAGGACAGCCACAGATACGCAGTATTTT. As protein: CASSSRTATDTQYF.

This CDR3 is CASRVHSYEQYF. The DNA for the CDR3 is TGTGCCAGCAGGGTGCACAGCTACGAGCAGTACTTC. The chain uses TRBV5-6 and TRBJ2-7; unclear D gene. Per the germline V gene, CDR1 is SGHDT and CDR2 is YYEEEE. V was pared by 5 bases and J by 3 bases, with 9 bases between. CDR3 length: 12 residues.

In the case of this clone: The junction shows a germline mismatch at one end, possibly a read error. The V call is TRBV5-4, the J call TRBJ1-2; no definite D call. This CDR3 has 12 amino acids. Germline assignment: CDR1 SGHNT and CDR2 YYREEE (reference sequence). In DNA form, the CDR3 reads TGTGCCAACAGCTTCCAGAGGGATGGCTACACCTTC. Residues: CANSFQRDGYTF.

The chain combines TRBV5-4 with TRBJ2-3, with no clear D. The CDR3 consists of 15 residues. The V gene lost 0 bases and the J gene lost 0 bases, with 8 bases spanning the gap. Germline V lookup: CDR1 SGHNT, CDR2 YYREEE (reference sequence). This chain's CDR3 is CASSLAGFSTDTQYF. CDR3 in DNA: TGTGCCAGCAGCTTGGCCGGTTTTAGCACAGATACGCAGTATTTT.